A selection of T cell receptor beta chains follows, all from one sample in a study of molecular identifiers for immune sequencing clone quantification. TCRdb reprocessed the PCR reads with MiXCR, giving one entry per CDR3 protein. The data hold about 330,000 distinct CDR3 sequences, with roughly a quarter observed a single time. Material for sequencing was naive CD8+ T cells from blood, with Jurkat cell RNA spiked in. Receptors originate from a human donor in good health. Some libraries in this study had Jurkat cell RNA spiked in. The CDR3 runs from the conserved cysteine through the conserved F or W. The D gene is left open where the match is weak. The size field is filled for only some rows; it gives once, few, many or a size class.

TRBJ2-7 TRBV29-1 NA TRBD1 TGCAGCGTTAAATACAGGGGGGTCAACGAGCAGTACTTC CSVKYRGVNEQYF
TRBJ2-1 TRBV11-3 NA NA TGTGCCAGCAGCCTAGGTCGAAGCTCCTACAATGAGCAGTTCTTC CASSLGRSSYNEQFF
TRBJ2-2 TRBV7-6 many NA TGTGCCAGCAGTCCCGACCCGGGACACAACACCGGGGAGCTGTTTTTT CASSPDPGHNTGELFF
TRBJ2-5 TRBV12-3/TRBV12-4 few TRBD1 TGTGCCAGCAGTGGGGGACAGGGCGGAGAGACCCAGTACTTC CASSGGQGGETQYF
TRBJ2-7 TRBV4-3 few TRBD1 TGCGCCAGCAGCCAGTCCGGACAGGCGGACTACGAGCAGTACTTC CASSQSGQADYEQYF
TRBJ2-7 TRBV6-5 NA NA TGTGCCAGCAGACCCCTACGGGGGCGGGAGCGGTCCTACGAGCAGTACTTC CASRPLRGRERSYEQYF
TRBJ1-1 TRBV7-9 many NA TGTGCCAGCAGCCCCGAGGGCCACACTGAAGCTTTCTTT CASSPEGHTEAFF
TRBJ2-5 TRBV27 NA NA TGTGCCAGCAGTCCACTCGGAGTCTACAAAGAGACCCAGTACTTC CASSPLGVYKETQYF
TRBJ1-1 TRBV6-2/TRBV6-3 NA NA TGTGCCAGCACACCGGTTAGCGCAGGATTTATGAACACTGAAGCTTTCTTT CASTPVSAGFMNTEAFF
TRBJ2-3 TRBV5-3 NA NA TGTGCCAGAAGCTTGTTGGTGGCTAGCACAGATACGCAGTATTTT CARSLLVASTDTQYF
TRBJ1-1 TRBV2 few NA TGTGCCAGCAGTGAAGGTGGGGGGAGGATGAACACTGAAGCTTTCTTT CASSEGGGRMNTEAFF
TRBJ2-3 TRBV4-3 few TRBD2 TGCGCCAGCAGCCCCGGCCTAGCGGGTTTAGATACGCAGTATTTT CASSPGLAGLDTQYF
TRBJ2-5 TRBV2 few TRBD1 TGTGCCGGGGGACAGGACAACCAAGAGACCCAGTACTTC CAGGQDNQETQYF
TRBJ2-7 TRBV30 NA TRBD2 TGTGCCTGGAGGCCTGCGGGAGAAAACGAGCAGTACTTC CAWRPAGENEQYF
TRBJ2-6 TRBV7-6 NA NA TGTGCCAGCAGCCTCCTGAGGGTAGACTCCAGCTCTGGGGCCAACGTCCTGACTTTC CASSLLRVDSSSGANVLTF
TRBJ2-2 TRBV7-9 many NA TGTGCCAGCAGCCCCCCCGAGCCCCCGAACACCGGGGAGCTGTTTTTT CASSPPEPPNTGELFF
TRBJ2-1 TRBV24-1 many NA TGTGCCACCAGTGATCCTAGTAATGAGCAGTTCTTC CATSDPSNEQFF
TRBJ2-3 TRBV12-3/TRBV12-4 many NA TGTGCCAGCAGTCCACGGAGCCACACAGATACGCAGTATTTT CASSPRSHTDTQYF
TRBJ1-2 TRBV11-2 few NA TGTGCCAGCAGCCGGCAGGACAACTATGGCTACACCTTC CASSRQDNYGYTF
TRBJ1-5 TRBV3-1 NA NA TGTGCCTGCAGCCAAGATCCCAGCCAGCCCCAGCATTTT CACSQDPSQPQHF
TRBJ1-4 TRBV14 many NA TGTGCCAGCAGCCCACTCCAGGGAATTGAAAAACTGTTTTTT CASSPLQGIEKLFF
TRBJ2-7 TRBV12-3/TRBV12-4 NA TRBD1 TGTGCCAGCAGTTTGGACAGGAACTCCTACGAGCAGTACTTC CASSLDRNSYEQYF
TRBJ1-5 TRBV6-2/TRBV6-3 few TRBD1 TGTGCCAGCAGGTACGACAGGGGGCGAATGGGTCAGCCCCAGCATTTT CASRYDRGRMGQPQHF
TRBJ2-5 TRBV4-3 NA TRBD2 TGCGCCAGCAGCCAAGAACTAGCGGGGGAATTAGAGACCCAGTACTTC CASSQELAGELETQYF
TRBJ2-3 TRBV30 few NA TGTGCCTACCGATTAGATACGCAGTATTTT CAYRLDTQYF
TRBJ1-1 TRBV4-3 NA NA TGCGCCAGCAGCCAAGACGGCGGAGCGAACCCTGAAGCTTTCTTT CASSQDGGANPEAFF
TRBJ2-3 TRBV7-9 NA NA TGTGCCAGCAGCAACTCCGGGACTAGCACAGATACGCAGTATTTT CASSNSGTSTDTQYF
TRBJ2-5 TRBV29-1 many NA TGCAGCGTTGAAGATCGTGGGGGGGCTAGGATCGAGACCCAGTACTTC CSVEDRGGARIETQYF
TRBJ2-3 TRBV20-1 NA TRBD2 TGCAGTGCTAGAGCTATCCTAGCGGGGGCTACAGATACGCAGTATTTT CSARAILAGATDTQYF
TRBJ2-2 TRBV13 NA NA TGTGCCAGCAGCTCCCCGACAGGAACAAACACCGGGGAGCTGTTTTTT CASSSPTGTNTGELFF
TRBJ2-2 TRBV6-2/TRBV6-3 NA NA TGTGCCAGCAGTTACTCGAAGCCACGCACAAACACCGGGGAGCTGTTTTTT CASSYSKPRTNTGELFF
TRBJ2-2 TRBV6-6 many NA TGTGCCACGACTCCAGGGAACACCGGGGAGCTGTTTTTT CATTPGNTGELFF
TRBJ1-1 TRBV7-9 NA NA TGTGCCAGCAGCCAGACATCGACAGGAGTTAACACTGAAGCTTTCTTT CASSQTSTGVNTEAFF
TRBJ2-3 TRBV30 NA TRBD2 TGTGCCTGGAGCTATCGACTAGCGGGGGGCACAGATACGCAGTATTTT CAWSYRLAGGTDTQYF
TRBJ1-1 TRBV7-2 many NA TGTGCCAGCAGCTTACACCTGGGAGGGCCGAACACTGAAGCTTTCTTT CASSLHLGGPNTEAFF
TRBJ1-2 TRBV29-1 many TRBD1 TGCAGCGTTGAAGACTGGACAGGGGTCTATGGCTACACCTTC CSVEDWTGVYGYTF
TRBJ2-7 TRBV11-2 NA TRBD1 TGTGCCAGCAGCGTCGGACAGGCCTACGAGCAGTACTTC CASSVGQAYEQYF
TRBJ2-5 TRBV20-1 NA TRBD2 TGCAGTGCTAGAGACATTAGCGGGGAACCCCAAGAGGCCCAGTACTTC CSARDISGEPQEAQYF
TRBJ2-7 TRBV3-1 few TRBD1 TGTGCCAGCAGCCAGGAACTGACGGGACAGACCTACGAGCAGTACTTC CASSQELTGQTYEQYF
TRBJ1-1 TRBV4-2 many NA TGTGCCAGCAGCCAAGATTGGGGCTGGAACACTGAAGCTTTCTTT CASSQDWGWNTEAFF
TRBJ2-3 TRBV12-3/TRBV12-4 few TRBD2 TGTGCCAGCAGTCAAACTAGCGGGAAGTCAGATACGCAGTATTTT CASSQTSGKSDTQYF
TRBJ2-7 TRBV12-3/TRBV12-4 few TRBD2 TGTGCCAGCAGTCCAAGCTTAGCGGGGGCGTACGAGCAGTACTTC CASSPSLAGAYEQYF
TRBJ2-2 TRBV28 NA NA TGTGCCAGCAGTTTCCGGGACACCGGGGAGCTGTTTTTT CASSFRDTGELFF
TRBJ2-7 TRBV3-1 NA TRBD1 TGTGCCAGCAGCCAAGCCCCAGGACAGGGGGCAGAGGAGCAGCACTTC CASSQAPGQGAEEQHF
TRBJ2-7 TRBV5-3 NA NA TGTGCCAGCAGCTCAAGGGGATGGTACGAGCAGTACTTC CASSSRGWYEQYF
TRBJ2-3 TRBV7-9 NA TRBD2 TGTGCCAGCAGGGGCCTAGCGGGAGGGCGCACAGATACGCAGTATTTT CASRGLAGGRTDTQYF
TRBJ2-5 TRBV2 many NA TGTGCCAGCAGCAGCGACCGGGAGACCCAGTACTTC CASSSDRETQYF
TRBJ2-5 TRBV30 many NA TGTGCCTGGAGTCTTTGGTCGGGAAGTGAGACCCAGTACTTC CAWSLWSGSETQYF
TRBJ2-7 TRBV6-2/TRBV6-3 few NA TGTGCCAGCAGGTCCCTCTTTGGGGGGACCAACTCCTACGAGCAGTACTTC CASRSLFGGTNSYEQYF
TRBJ2-6 TRBV11-2 NA NA TGTGCCAGCAGCCCCTGGGTCGTTTCGAACTCTGGGGCCAACGTCCTGACTTTC CASSPWVVSNSGANVLTF
TRBJ2-3 TRBV6-4 NA TRBD2 TGTGCCAGCAGTGAAAGGGGTAGCGGGAGTAGCGCAGATACGCAGTATTTT CASSERGSGSSADTQYF